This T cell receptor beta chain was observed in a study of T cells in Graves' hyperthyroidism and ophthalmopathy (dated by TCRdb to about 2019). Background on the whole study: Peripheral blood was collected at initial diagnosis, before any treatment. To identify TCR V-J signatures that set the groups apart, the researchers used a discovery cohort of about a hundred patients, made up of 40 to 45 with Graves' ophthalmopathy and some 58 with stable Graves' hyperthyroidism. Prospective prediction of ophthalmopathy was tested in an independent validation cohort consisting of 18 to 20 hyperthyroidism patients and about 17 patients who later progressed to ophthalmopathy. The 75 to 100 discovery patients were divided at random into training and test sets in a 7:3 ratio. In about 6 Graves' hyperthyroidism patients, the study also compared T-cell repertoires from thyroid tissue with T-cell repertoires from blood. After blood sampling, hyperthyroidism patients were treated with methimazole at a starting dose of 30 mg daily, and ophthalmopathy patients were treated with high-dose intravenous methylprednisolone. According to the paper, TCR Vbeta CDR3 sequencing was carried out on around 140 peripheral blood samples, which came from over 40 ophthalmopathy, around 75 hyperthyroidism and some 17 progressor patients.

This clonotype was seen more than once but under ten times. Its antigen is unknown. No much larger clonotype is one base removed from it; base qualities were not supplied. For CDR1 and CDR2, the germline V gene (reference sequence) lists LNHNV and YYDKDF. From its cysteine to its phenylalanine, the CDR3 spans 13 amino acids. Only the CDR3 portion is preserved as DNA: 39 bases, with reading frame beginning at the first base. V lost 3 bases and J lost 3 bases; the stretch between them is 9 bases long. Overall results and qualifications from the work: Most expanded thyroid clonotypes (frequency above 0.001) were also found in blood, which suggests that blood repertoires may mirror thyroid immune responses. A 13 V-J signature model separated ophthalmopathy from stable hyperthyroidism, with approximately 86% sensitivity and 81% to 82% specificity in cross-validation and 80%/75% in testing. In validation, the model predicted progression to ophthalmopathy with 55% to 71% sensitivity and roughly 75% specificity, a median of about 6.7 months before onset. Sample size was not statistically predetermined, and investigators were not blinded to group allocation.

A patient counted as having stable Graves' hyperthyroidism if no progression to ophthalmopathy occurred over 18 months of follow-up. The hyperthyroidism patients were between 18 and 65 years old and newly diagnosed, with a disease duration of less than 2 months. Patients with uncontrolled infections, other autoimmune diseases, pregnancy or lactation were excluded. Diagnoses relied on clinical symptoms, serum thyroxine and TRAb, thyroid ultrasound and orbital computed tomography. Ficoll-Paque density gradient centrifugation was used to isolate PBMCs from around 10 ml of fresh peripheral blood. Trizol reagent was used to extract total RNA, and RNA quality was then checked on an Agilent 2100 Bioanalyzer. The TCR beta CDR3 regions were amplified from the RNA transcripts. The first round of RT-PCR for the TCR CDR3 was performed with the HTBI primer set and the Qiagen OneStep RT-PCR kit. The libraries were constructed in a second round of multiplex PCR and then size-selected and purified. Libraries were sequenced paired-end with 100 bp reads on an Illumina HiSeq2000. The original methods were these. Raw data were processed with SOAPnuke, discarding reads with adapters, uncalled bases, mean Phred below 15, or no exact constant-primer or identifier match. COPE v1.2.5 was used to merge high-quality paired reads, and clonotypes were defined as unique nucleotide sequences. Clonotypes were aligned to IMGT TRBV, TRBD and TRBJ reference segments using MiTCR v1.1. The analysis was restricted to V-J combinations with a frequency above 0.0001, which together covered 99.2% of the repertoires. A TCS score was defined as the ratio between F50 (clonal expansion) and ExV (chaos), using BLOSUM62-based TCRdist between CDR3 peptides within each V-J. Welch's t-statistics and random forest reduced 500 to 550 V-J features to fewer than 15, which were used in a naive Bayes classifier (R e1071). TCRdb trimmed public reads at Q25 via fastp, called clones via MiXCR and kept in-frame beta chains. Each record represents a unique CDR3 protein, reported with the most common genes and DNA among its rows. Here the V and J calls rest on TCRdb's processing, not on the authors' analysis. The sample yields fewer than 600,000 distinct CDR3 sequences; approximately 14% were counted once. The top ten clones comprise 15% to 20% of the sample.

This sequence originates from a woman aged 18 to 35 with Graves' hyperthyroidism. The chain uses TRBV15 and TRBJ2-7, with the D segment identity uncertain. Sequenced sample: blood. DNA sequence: TGTGCCACCAGCAGCGGGTTTGGCTACGAGCAGTACTTC. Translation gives CATSSGFGYEQYF.